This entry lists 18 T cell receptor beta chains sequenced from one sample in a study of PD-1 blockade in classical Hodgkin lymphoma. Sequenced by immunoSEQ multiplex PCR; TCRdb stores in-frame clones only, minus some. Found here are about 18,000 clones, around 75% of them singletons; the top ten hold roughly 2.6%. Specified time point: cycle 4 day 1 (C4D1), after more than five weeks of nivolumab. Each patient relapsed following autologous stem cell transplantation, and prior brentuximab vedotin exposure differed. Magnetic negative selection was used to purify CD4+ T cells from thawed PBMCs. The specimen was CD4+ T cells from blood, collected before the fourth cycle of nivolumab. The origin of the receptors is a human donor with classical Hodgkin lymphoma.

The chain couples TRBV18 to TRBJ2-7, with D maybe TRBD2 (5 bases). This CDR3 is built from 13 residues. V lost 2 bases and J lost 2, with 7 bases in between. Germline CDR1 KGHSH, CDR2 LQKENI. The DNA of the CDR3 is TGTGCCAGCTCACCAGGGAGCCCCTACGAGCAGTACTTC. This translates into CASSPGSPYEQYF.

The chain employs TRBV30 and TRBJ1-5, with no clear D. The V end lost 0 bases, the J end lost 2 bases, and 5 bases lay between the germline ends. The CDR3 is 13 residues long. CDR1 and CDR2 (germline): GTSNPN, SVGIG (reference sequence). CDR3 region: CAWSVDRNQPQHF. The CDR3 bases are TGTGCCTGGAGTGTAGATCGCAATCAGCCCCAGCATTTT.

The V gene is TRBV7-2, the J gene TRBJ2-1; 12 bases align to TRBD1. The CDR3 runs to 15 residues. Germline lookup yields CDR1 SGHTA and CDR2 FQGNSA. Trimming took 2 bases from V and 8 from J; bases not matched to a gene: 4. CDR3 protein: CASSLRGQGAYEQFF. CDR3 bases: TGTGCCAGCAGCTTAAGGGGACAGGGGGCCTATGAGCAGTTCTTC. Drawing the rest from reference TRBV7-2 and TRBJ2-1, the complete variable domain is GAGVSQSPSNKVTEKGKDVELRCDPISGHTALYWYRQSLGQGLEFLIYFQGNSAPDKSGLPSDRFSAERTGGSVSTLTIQRTQQEDSAVYLCASSLRGQGAYEQFFGPGTRLTVL.

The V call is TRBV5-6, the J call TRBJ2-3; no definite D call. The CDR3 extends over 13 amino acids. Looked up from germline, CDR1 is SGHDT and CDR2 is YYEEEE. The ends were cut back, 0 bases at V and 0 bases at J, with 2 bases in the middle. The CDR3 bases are TGTGCCAGCAGCTTGGAGAGCACAGATACGCAGTATTTT. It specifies CASSLESTDTQYF.

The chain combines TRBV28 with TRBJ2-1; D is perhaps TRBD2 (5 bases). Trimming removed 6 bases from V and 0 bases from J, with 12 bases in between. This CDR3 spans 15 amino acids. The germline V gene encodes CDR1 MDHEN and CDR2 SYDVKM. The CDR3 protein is CASSLFTSSYNEQFF. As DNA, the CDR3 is TGTGCCAGCAGCCTCTTCACTAGCTCCTACAATGAGCAGTTCTTC.

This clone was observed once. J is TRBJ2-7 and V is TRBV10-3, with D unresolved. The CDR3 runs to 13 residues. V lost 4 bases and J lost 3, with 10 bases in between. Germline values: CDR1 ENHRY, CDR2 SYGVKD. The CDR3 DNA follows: TGTGCCATCAGTGGGACGAGTATCTACGAGCAGTACTTC. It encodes CAISGTSIYEQYF.

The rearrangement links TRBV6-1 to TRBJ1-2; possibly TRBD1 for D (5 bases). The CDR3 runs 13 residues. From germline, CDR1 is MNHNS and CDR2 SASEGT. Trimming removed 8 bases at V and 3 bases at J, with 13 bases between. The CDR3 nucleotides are TGTGCCAGCCGTCTTACGGGGGACTATGGCTACACCTTC. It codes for CASRLTGDYGYTF.

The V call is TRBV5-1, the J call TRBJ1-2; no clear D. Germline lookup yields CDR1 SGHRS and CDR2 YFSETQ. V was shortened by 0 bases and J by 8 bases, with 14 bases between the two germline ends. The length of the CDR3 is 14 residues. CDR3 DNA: TGCGCCAGCAGCTTGGTCATGGACGCGGGGGGCTACACCTTC. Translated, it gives CASSLVMDAGGYTF.

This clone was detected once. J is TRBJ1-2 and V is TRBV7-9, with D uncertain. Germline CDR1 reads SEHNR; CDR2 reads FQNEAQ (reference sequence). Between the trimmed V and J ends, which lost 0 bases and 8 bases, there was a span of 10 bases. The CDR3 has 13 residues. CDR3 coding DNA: TGTGCCAGCAGCTTAGCGGACGGCGGCGGCTACACCTTC. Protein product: CASSLADGGGYTF. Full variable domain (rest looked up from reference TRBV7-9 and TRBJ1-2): DTGVSQNPRHKITKRGQNVTFRCDPISEHNRLYWYRQTLGQGPEFLTYFQNEAQLEKSRLLSDRFSAERPKGSFSTLEIQRTEQGDSAMYLCASSLADGGGYTFGSGTRLTVV.

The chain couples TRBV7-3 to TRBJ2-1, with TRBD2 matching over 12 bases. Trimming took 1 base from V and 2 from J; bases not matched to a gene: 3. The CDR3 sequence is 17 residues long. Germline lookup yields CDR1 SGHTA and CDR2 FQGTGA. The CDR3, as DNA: TGTGCCAGCAGCTTAAGGTCTAGCGGGGGGGCCTACAATGAGCAGTTCTTC. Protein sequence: CASSLRSSGGAYNEQFF.

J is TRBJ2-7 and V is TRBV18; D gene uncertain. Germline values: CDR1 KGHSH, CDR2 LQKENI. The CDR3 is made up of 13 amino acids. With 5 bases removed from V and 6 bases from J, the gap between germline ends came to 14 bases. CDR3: CASSTNQESEQYF. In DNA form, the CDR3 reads TGTGCCAGCTCAACGAATCAGGAATCCGAGCAGTACTTC.

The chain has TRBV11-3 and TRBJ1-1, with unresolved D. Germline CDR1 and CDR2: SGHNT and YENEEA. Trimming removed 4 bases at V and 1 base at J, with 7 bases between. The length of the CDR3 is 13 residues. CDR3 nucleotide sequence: TGTGCCAGCAGCTCCCACAAGAACACTGAAGCTTTCTTT. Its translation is CASSSHKNTEAFF.

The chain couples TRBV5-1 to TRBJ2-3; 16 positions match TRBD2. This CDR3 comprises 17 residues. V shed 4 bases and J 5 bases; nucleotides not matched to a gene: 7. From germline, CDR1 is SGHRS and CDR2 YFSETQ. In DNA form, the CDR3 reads TGCGCCAGCAGCCCCGGGACTAGCGGGGGGGCCGGAGATACGCAGTATTTT. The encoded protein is CASSPGTSGGAGDTQYF.

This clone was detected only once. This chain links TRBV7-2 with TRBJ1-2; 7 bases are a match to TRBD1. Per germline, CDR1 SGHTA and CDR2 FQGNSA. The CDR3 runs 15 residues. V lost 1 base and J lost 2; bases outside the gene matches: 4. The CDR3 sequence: CASSLESGGNYGYTF. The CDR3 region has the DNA TGTGCCAGCAGCTTAGAATCAGGGGGAAACTATGGCTACACCTTC.

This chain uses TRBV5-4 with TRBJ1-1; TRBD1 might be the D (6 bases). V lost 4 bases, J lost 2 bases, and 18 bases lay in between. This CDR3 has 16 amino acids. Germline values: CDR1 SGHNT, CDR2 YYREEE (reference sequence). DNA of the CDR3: TGTGCCAGCAGCCTGGAGGGAAGGACAGTCAACACTGAAGCTTTCTTT. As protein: CASSLEGRTVNTEAFF.

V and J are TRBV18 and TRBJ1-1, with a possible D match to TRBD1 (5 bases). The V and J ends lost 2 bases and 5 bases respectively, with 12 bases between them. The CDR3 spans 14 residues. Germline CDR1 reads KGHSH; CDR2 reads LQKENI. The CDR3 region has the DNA TGTGCCAGCTCACCAGAGGGGATAGGGACTGAAGCTTTCTTT. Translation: CASSPEGIGTEAFF.

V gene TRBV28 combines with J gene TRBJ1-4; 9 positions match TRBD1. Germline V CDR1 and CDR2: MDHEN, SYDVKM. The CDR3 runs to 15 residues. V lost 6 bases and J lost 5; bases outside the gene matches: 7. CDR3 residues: CASSQGTGLNEKLFF. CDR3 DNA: TGTGCCAGCAGCCAAGGGACAGGGTTAAATGAAAAACTGTTTTTT.

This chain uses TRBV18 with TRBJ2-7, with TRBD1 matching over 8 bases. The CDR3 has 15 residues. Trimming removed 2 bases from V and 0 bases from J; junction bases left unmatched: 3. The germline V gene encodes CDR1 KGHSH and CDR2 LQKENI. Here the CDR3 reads CASSPVGQGSYEQYF. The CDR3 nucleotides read TGTGCCAGCTCACCAGTCGGACAGGGCTCCTACGAGCAGTACTTC.